A single T cell receptor (beta chain) is shown here with its context. At the DNA level, this CDR3 is encoded by other sequences in the same sample as well. The sample comes from a study of blood T cell repertoires in COVID-19. Overall study: Acute and convalescent COVID-19 specimens originated in the United States, Italy and Spain. Sources were T cells, B-cell-depleted T cells, or PBMCs; the material itself was cDNA or gDNA.

As processed by the authors: Estimated nucleated cell counts came from reference gene primer amplification. Repertoires were generated with immunoSEQ multiplex PCR, while TCRdb's copy carries only in-frame clones and drops some. The V and J calls and the clone size are those of that table, but D and trimming were determined from the DNA. The data contain 150,000 to 200,000 clones, less than 95% of them seen just once; the ten biggest clones take up 0.76%. CDR3 size: 14 residues. Germline CDR1 SGHRS, CDR2 YFSETQ. Trimming at V came to 3 bases and at J to 2 bases, leaving 4 bases not matched to a gene.

The sample comprised peripheral blood. This rearrangement joins TRBV5-1 to TRBJ2-7; 8 nucleotides match TRBD1. The clonotype originates from a man between 25 and 39 years old with COVID-19, enrolled during active disease. The CDR3 DNA reads TGCGCCAGCAGCTCGGGACAGGTGACCTACGAGCAGTACTTC. This sequence encodes CASSSGQVTYEQYF. Filled out from reference TRBV5-1 and TRBJ2-7, the complete variable domain reads KAGVTQTPRYLIKTRGQQVTLSCSPISGHRSVSWYQQTPGQGLQFLFEYFSETQRNKGNFPGRFSGRQFSNSRSEMNVSTLELGDSALYLCASSSGQVTYEQYFGPGTRLTVT.